The 17 T cell receptor beta chains presented below share a single source sample, sequenced in a study of technical replicates of blood from several donors. Data came from immunoSEQ multiplex PCR; TCRdb stores just in-frame clones and leaves some out. In the table there are 44,000 or so clones, roughly nine tenths of which are singletons. The sample taken for sequencing was PBMCs. The source of these receptors is a human donor in good health. Some clones in this sample may be carry-over from other donors' samples.

The chain links TRBV11-1 to TRBJ1-2; TRBD1 agrees at 10 bases. V shed 5 bases and J 6 bases; nucleotides not matched to a gene: 3. Germline CDR1 SGHAT, CDR2 FQDESV (reference sequence). The CDR3 totals 13 residues. The CDR3 sequence: CASSQDRGHGYTF. The CDR3, as DNA: TGTGCCAGCAGCCAAGACAGGGGGCATGGCTACACCTTC.

This clone appeared once. The J gene is TRBJ2-2, the V gene TRBV7-9, with 8 positions matching TRBD1. The J segment lost 5 bases and the V segment lost 5 bases, leaving 10 bases of the junction unmatched. Germline values: CDR1 SEHNR, CDR2 FQNEAQ (reference sequence). The CDR3 is made up of 16 amino acids. CDR3 sequence reads: CASSPDRGSGTGELFF. CDR3 nucleotide sequence: TGTGCCAGCAGCCCCGACAGGGGATCGGGAACCGGGGAGCTGTTTTTT.

V is TRBV30 and J is TRBJ1-1, with D maybe TRBD1 (6 bases). The CDR3 has 13 amino acids. CDR1 and CDR2 (germline): GTSNPN, SVGIG (reference sequence). The V gene lost 6 bases and the J gene lost 4 bases, with 15 bases spanning the gap. In nucleotides, the CDR3 is TGTGCCTGTGTGGGGGCCGCTGGCACTGAAGCTTTCTTT. Its translation is CACVGAAGTEAFF.

The chain recombines TRBV6-1 with TRBJ2-5; 9 bases are a match to TRBD1. With V trimmed by 5 bases and J by 7 bases, 5 bases remained unmatched. CDR3 size: 13 residues. The germline gives CDR1 MNHNS, CDR2 SASEGT. In DNA, the CDR3 is TGTGCCAGCAGTACAGGGGGCGAGGGGACCCAGTACTTC. This translates into CASSTGGEGTQYF.

The rearrangement joins TRBV7-2 to TRBJ1-1; D is undetermined. The CDR3 extends over 13 amino acids. Germline assignment: CDR1 SGHTA and CDR2 FQGNSA. With 1 base removed from V and 4 bases from J, the gap between germline ends came to 7 bases. For the CDR3, the DNA is TGTGCCAGCAGCTTAGAAATCTCCACTGAAGCTTTCTTT. This codes for CASSLEISTEAFF. Looking up the rest from reference TRBV7-2 and TRBJ1-1 gives the full variable domain: GAGVSQSPSNKVTEKGKDVELRCDPISGHTALYWYRQSLGQGLEFLIYFQGNSAPDKSGLPSDRFSAERTGGSVSTLTIQRTQQEDSAVYLCASSLEISTEAFFGQGTRLTVV.

The rearrangement links TRBV7-9 to TRBJ2-3; weak D call: TRBD2 (6 bases). Trimming removed 4 bases from V and 4 bases from J, with 18 bases in between. Germline CDR1 and CDR2: SEHNR and FQNEAQ (reference sequence). CDR3 length equals 16 residues. The DNA for the CDR3 is TGTGCCAGCAGCTCAGGGACTGGGAAATTCGCAGATACGCAGTATTTT. It yields the protein CASSSGTGKFADTQYF.

The chain combines TRBV5-1 with TRBJ2-7; the match to TRBD2 covers 15 bases. Germline-derived CDR1 and CDR2 are SGHRS and YFSETQ. V shed 3 bases and J 3 bases; nucleotides not matched to a gene: 1. This CDR3 is built from 15 residues. The CDR3 bases are TGCGCCAGCAGCTGGACTAGCGGGGGGGACTACGAGCAGTACTTC. Encoded protein: CASSWTSGGDYEQYF. The whole variable domain, filled in from reference TRBV5-1 and TRBJ2-7, reads KAGVTQTPRYLIKTRGQQVTLSCSPISGHRSVSWYQQTPGQGLQFLFEYFSETQRNKGNFPGRFSGRQFSNSRSEMNVSTLELGDSALYLCASSWTSGGDYEQYFGPGTRLTVT.

V is TRBV7-3 and J is TRBJ2-3; a possible D gene is TRBD2 (6 bases). Between the trimmed V and J ends, which lost 6 bases and 7 bases, there was a span of 20 bases. CDR3 length equals 15 residues. Germline assignment: CDR1 SGHTA and CDR2 FQGTGA. The CDR3 is CASSPSVSVGHTQYF. In nucleotides, the CDR3 is TGTGCCAGCAGTCCTAGCGTTTCAGTGGGACATACGCAGTATTTT.

The chain employs TRBV5-4 and TRBJ2-7, with TRBD2 identical over 11 bases. The CDR3 spans 15 residues. Germline values: CDR1 SGHNT, CDR2 YYREEE (reference sequence). Losses at the gene ends were 3 bases for V and 0 bases for J; bases not matched to a gene: 2. The CDR3 reads CASSSSGGNSYEQYF. The CDR3 DNA reads TGTGCCAGCAGCTCTAGCGGGGGGAACTCCTACGAGCAGTACTTC.

The chain carries TRBV5-1 and TRBJ2-7, with 14 bases aligning to TRBD2. Germline assignment: CDR1 SGHRS and CDR2 YFSETQ. J was trimmed by 6 bases and V by 4 bases; bases with no gene match: 9. The CDR3 totals 16 residues. For the CDR3, the DNA is TGCGCCAGCAGCGGGGGACTAGCGGGAGTTTTCGGCGAGCAGTACTTC. It is translated as CASSGGLAGVFGEQYF.

The chain employs TRBV6-5 and TRBJ2-5, with 7 nucleotides matching TRBD1. The length of the CDR3 is 14 residues. Looked up from germline, CDR1 is MNHEY and CDR2 is SVGAGI. The junction had 10 bases not matched to a gene; V was cut back by 7 bases and J by 5 bases. Here the CDR3 reads CASKGAGSGETQYF. For the CDR3, the DNA is TGTGCCAGCAAGGGGGCCGGGTCCGGGGAGACCCAGTACTTC.

V is TRBV25-1 and J is TRBJ2-1; 10 nucleotides match TRBD1. The CDR3 is 14 residues long. V lost 4 bases to trimming and J lost 9 bases; unmatched junction nucleotides: 6. Per the germline V gene, CDR1 is MGHDK and CDR2 is SYGVNS. For the CDR3, the DNA is TGTGCCAGCAGTGTGGGACAGGGGTCGGGTGAGCAGTTCTTC. As protein: CASSVGQGSGEQFF.

The genes are TRBV9 and TRBJ1-1; tentative D call: TRBD1 (5 bases). There are 14 residues in the CDR3. CDR1 is SGDLS, CDR2 YYNGEE, per germline. V was shortened by 2 bases and J by 1 base, with 9 bases between the two germline ends. CDR3 in amino acids: CASSVGGSNTEAFF. The CDR3 DNA reads TGTGCCAGCAGCGTTGGGGGGTCGAACACTGAAGCTTTCTTT.

The rearrangement links TRBV27 to TRBJ2-5, with a tentative D call TRBD2 (5 bases). CDR1 and CDR2 (germline): MNHEY, SMNVEV (reference sequence). There are 13 residues in the CDR3. The V and J ends lost 5 bases and 2 bases respectively, with 9 bases between them. CDR3 protein: CASSVLAQETQYF. CDR3 DNA: TGTGCCAGCAGTGTCTTAGCGCAAGAGACCCAGTACTTC.

V usage is TRBV5-1 and J usage is TRBJ1-3, with D possibly TRBD1 on 6 matching bases. Germline loops: CDR1 SGHRS, CDR2 YFSETQ. Trimming cost V 0 bases and J 0 bases, with 10 bases left between them. This CDR3 is 16 amino acids long. CDR3 sequence (DNA): TGCGCCAGCAGCTTGGCAGGACAGAACTCTGGAAACACCATATATTTT. Protein product: CASSLAGQNSGNTIYF.

This chain links TRBV5-1 with TRBJ2-2, with D possibly being TRBD1 (5 bases). The CDR3 runs to 14 residues. V was pared by 7 bases and J by 7 bases, with 17 bases between. Germline V gene data show CDR1 as SGHRS and CDR2 as YFSETQ. The CDR3 loop reads CASSSQGNIGELFF. The CDR3 DNA reads TGCGCCAGCTCCTCCCAGGGTAATATCGGGGAGCTGTTTTTT.

The genes are TRBV9 and TRBJ2-7; the D gene is possibly TRBD2 (7 bases). Trimming took off 3 bases at V and 7 bases at J, with 17 bases between the two ends. The germline V gene has CDR1 SGDLS and CDR2 YYNGEE. This CDR3 comprises 14 residues. CDR3 nucleotide sequence: TGTGCCAGCAGCGCGGGGGGCTCAAGGATAGAGCAGTACTTC. Protein sequence: CASSAGGSRIEQYF.